Listed here are 10 T cell receptor beta chains from one sample, sequenced in a study of cytotoxic CD8 clonotypes in ibrutinib-treated CLL (dated by TCRdb to the early 2020s). Explained via the paper, the time point label denotes: approximately twelve months on ibrutinib. The library came from the immunoSEQ multiplex PCR assay. Here the immuneACCESS table is served through TCRdb, limited to in-frame sequences with V and J called. Missing clones are a known gap in these copies; in checked studies unresolved V genes cover under half, and the rest lacks a known reason. This sample comprises some 130,000 clones, 75% to 95% of them detected only once. The ten largest account for approximately 10% of the sample. The sequencing used PBMCs, collected after 12 months of ibrutinib treatment. The receptors originated from a human donor with chronic lymphocytic leukemia.

The V gene is TRBV7-8, the J gene TRBJ1-5; D unclear. Trimming removed 5 bases from V and 2 bases from J, with 16 bases in between. The CDR3 runs 16 residues. Per the germline V gene, CDR1 is SGHVS and CDR2 is FQNEAQ. In nucleotides, the CDR3 is TGTGCCAGCAGCAACTATACTTGGTTCGGCAATCAGCCCCAGCATTTT. This translates into CASSNYTWFGNQPQHF.

This clone was seen only once. The rearrangement joins TRBV19 to TRBJ2-1; 8 bases are a match to TRBD2. Germline trimming cut 5 bases from V and 6 bases from J; bases unmatched to any gene: 18. The CDR3 consists of 18 residues. Germline-derived CDR1 and CDR2 are LNHDA and SQIVND (reference sequence). CDR3 protein: CASSATTPLAAILNEQFF. Here the CDR3 DNA reads TGTGCCAGTAGTGCCACCACCCCACTAGCGGCTATACTCAATGAGCAGTTCTTC.

This chain joins TRBV7-9 and TRBJ2-5, with TRBD1 matching 8 bases. The CDR3 covers 15 residues. After removal of 5 bases from V and 3 bases from J, the junction contained 8 bases not matched to a gene. Germline assignment: CDR1 SEHNR and CDR2 FQNEAQ (reference sequence). The CDR3 bases are TGTGCCAGCAGCCGGGGGCGGACAGGGAAAGAGACCCAGTACTTC. Protein sequence: CASSRGRTGKETQYF.

CDR3 protein: CALKSGTYEQYF. The DNA of the CDR3 is TGTGCCCTGAAGAGCGGAACCTACGAGCAGTACTTC. The J gene is TRBJ2-7, the V gene TRBV30, with D tentatively TRBD2 (5 bases). The germline V gene has CDR1 GTSNPN and CDR2 SVGIG (reference sequence). The CDR3 totals 12 residues. Deletions cut 8 bases from V and 2 bases from J, with 13 bases between.

The sample holds one count of this clone. The chain carries TRBV5-1 and TRBJ1-1; no clear D. Germline values: CDR1 SGHRS, CDR2 YFSETQ. CDR3 length: 11 amino acids. Trimming pared 2 bases from V and 12 bases from J, leaving 11 bases between. The CDR3 sequence: CASSFSWATFF. In DNA form, the CDR3 reads TGCGCCAGCAGCTTTAGTTGGGCGACTTTCTTT.

The chain employs TRBV7-2 and TRBJ1-1; no firm D call. Trimming stripped 1 base from V and 3 bases from J, with 12 bases between. The CDR3 consists of 15 residues. CDR1 is SGHTA and CDR2 is FQGNSA in the germline V gene. DNA for the CDR3: TGTGCCAGCAGCTTAGGTCTTGGGTGGGACACTGAAGCTTTCTTT. It specifies CASSLGLGWDTEAFF.

This clone appeared a few times. This rearrangement joins TRBV19 to TRBJ1-4; D is possibly TRBD1 (6 bases). V was pared by 9 bases and J by 8 bases, with 16 bases between. The CDR3 consists of 13 residues. Per germline, CDR1 LNHDA and CDR2 SQIVND (reference sequence). The CDR3 loop reads CASAATGGEKLFF. The CDR3 DNA sequence: TGTGCCAGCGCGGCGACGGGGGGCGAAAAACTGTTTTTT.

The chain employs TRBV9 and TRBJ1-1; weak D call: TRBD1 (5 bases). Germline V gives CDR1 SGDLS, CDR2 YYNGEE. This CDR3 region has 15 residues. The V end lost 1 base, the J end lost 5 bases, and 15 bases lay between the germline ends. The CDR3 region is CASSVITPGRTEAFF. In DNA, the CDR3 is TGTGCCAGCAGCGTAATCACTCCGGGGCGGACTGAAGCTTTCTTT.

The V gene is TRBV23-1, the J gene TRBJ1-1; perhaps TRBD1 as D (6 bases). TRBV23-1 is noted as an ORF with a role that remains uncertain. V lost 0 bases and J lost 7, with 21 bases in between. The CDR3 length is 17 residues. The CDR3 DNA sequence: TGCGCCAGCAGTCAATCCCGGAGTTGCCGGGGGCGGAATGAAGCTTTCTTT. Its translation is CASSQSRSCRGRNEAFF.

The V call is TRBV19, the J call TRBJ2-5, with a tentative D call TRBD2 (6 bases). Per the germline V gene, CDR1 is LNHDA and CDR2 is SQIVND (reference sequence). This CDR3 spans 14 amino acids. Trimming removed 8 bases from V and 5 bases from J, with 18 bases in between. This CDR3 is CASGVGGVGETQYF. Written as DNA, the CDR3 is TGTGCCAGTGGGGTCGGGGGTGTCGGGGAGACCCAGTACTTC. Using reference TRBV19 and TRBJ2-5 for the parts outside the CDR3, the full variable domain is DGGITQSPKYLFRKEGQNVTLSCEQNLNHDAMYWYRQDPGQGLRLIYYSQIVNDFQKGDIAEGYSVSREKKESFPLTVTSAQKNPTAFYLCASGVGGVGETQYFGPGTRLLVL.